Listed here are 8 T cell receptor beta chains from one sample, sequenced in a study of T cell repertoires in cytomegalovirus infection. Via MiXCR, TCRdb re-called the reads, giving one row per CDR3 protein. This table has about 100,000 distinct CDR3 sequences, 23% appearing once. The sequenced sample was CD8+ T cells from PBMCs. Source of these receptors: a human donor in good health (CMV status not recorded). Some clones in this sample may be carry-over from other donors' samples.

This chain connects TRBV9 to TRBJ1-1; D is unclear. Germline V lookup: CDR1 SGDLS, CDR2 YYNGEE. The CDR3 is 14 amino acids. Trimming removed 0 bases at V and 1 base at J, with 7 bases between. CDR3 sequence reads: CASSVGTRNTEAFF. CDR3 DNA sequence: TGTGCCAGCAGCGTAGGGACTAGGAACACTGAAGCTTTCTTT.

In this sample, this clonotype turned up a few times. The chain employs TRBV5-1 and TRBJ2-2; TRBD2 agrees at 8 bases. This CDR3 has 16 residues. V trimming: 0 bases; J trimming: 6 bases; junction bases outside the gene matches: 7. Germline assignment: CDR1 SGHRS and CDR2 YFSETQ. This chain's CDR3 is CASSLDRGGYAGELFF. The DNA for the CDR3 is TGCGCCAGCAGCTTGGATCGGGGGGGATACGCCGGGGAGCTGTTTTTT. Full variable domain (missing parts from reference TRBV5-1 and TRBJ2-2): KAGVTQTPRYLIKTRGQQVTLSCSPISGHRSVSWYQQTPGQGLQFLFEYFSETQRNKGNFPGRFSGRQFSNSRSEMNVSTLELGDSALYLCASSLDRGGYAGELFFGEGSRLTVL.

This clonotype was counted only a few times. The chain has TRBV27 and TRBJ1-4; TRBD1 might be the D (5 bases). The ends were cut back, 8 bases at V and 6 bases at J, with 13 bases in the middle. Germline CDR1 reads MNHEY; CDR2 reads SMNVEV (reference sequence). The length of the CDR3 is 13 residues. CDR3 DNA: TGTGCCAGCTCTTCCGGGGGGGATGAAAAACTGTTTTTT. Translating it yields CASSSGGDEKLFF.

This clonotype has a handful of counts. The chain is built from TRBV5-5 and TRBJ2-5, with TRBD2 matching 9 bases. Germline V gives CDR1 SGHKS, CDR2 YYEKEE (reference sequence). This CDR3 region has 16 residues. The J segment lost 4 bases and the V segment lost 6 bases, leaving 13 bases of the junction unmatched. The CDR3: CASTKNGGREVETQYF. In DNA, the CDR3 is TGTGCCAGCACCAAGAATGGCGGGAGGGAGGTAGAGACCCAGTACTTC.

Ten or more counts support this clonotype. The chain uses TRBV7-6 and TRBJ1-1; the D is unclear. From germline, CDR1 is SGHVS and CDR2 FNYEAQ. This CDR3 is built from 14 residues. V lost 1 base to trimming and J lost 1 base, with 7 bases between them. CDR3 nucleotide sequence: TGTGCCAGCAGCTTAGGCGCAGGGAACACTGAAGCTTTCTTT. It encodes CASSLGAGNTEAFF.

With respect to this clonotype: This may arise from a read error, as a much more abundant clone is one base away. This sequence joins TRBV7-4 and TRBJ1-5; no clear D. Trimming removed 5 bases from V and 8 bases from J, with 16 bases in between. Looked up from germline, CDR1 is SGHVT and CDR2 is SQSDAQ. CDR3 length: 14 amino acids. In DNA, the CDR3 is TGTGCCAGCAGCCATACAGAGGAAGACAAGCCCCAGCATTTT. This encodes CASSHTEEDKPQHF.

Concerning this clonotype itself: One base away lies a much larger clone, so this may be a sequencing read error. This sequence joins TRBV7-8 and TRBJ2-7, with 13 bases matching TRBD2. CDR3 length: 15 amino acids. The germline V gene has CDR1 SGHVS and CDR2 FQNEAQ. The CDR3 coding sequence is TGTGCCAGCAGCCGAGGGACTAGCGGGGCCTACGAGGAGTACTTC. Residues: CASSRGTSGAYEEYF.

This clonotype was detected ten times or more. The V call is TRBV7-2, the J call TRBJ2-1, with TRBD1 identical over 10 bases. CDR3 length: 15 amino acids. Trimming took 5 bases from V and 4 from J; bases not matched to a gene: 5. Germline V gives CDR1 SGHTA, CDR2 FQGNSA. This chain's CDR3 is CASSPRQGAYNEQFF. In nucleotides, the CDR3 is TGTGCCAGCAGCCCGCGACAGGGGGCGTACAATGAGCAGTTCTTC. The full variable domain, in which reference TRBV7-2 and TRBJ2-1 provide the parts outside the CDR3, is GAGVSQSPSNKVTEKGKDVELRCDPISGHTALYWYRQSLGQGLEFLIYFQGNSAPDKSGLPSDRFSAERTGGSVSTLTIQRTQQEDSAVYLCASSPRQGAYNEQFFGPGTRLTVL.